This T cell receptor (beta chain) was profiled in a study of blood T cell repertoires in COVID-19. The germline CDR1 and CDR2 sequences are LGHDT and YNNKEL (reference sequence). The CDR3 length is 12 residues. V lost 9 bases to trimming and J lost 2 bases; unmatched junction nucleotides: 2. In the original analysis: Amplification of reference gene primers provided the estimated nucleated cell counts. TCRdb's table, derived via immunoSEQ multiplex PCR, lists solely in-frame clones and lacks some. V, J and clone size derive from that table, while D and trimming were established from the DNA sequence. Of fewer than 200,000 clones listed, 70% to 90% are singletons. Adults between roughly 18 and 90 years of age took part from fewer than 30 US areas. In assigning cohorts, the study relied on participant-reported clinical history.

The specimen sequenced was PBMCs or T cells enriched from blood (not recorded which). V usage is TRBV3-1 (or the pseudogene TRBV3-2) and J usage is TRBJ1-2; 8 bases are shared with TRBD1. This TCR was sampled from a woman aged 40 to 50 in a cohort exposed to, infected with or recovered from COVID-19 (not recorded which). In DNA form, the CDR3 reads TGTGCCAGTCGACAGGGGAACTATGGCTACACCTTC. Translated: CASRQGNYGYTF.